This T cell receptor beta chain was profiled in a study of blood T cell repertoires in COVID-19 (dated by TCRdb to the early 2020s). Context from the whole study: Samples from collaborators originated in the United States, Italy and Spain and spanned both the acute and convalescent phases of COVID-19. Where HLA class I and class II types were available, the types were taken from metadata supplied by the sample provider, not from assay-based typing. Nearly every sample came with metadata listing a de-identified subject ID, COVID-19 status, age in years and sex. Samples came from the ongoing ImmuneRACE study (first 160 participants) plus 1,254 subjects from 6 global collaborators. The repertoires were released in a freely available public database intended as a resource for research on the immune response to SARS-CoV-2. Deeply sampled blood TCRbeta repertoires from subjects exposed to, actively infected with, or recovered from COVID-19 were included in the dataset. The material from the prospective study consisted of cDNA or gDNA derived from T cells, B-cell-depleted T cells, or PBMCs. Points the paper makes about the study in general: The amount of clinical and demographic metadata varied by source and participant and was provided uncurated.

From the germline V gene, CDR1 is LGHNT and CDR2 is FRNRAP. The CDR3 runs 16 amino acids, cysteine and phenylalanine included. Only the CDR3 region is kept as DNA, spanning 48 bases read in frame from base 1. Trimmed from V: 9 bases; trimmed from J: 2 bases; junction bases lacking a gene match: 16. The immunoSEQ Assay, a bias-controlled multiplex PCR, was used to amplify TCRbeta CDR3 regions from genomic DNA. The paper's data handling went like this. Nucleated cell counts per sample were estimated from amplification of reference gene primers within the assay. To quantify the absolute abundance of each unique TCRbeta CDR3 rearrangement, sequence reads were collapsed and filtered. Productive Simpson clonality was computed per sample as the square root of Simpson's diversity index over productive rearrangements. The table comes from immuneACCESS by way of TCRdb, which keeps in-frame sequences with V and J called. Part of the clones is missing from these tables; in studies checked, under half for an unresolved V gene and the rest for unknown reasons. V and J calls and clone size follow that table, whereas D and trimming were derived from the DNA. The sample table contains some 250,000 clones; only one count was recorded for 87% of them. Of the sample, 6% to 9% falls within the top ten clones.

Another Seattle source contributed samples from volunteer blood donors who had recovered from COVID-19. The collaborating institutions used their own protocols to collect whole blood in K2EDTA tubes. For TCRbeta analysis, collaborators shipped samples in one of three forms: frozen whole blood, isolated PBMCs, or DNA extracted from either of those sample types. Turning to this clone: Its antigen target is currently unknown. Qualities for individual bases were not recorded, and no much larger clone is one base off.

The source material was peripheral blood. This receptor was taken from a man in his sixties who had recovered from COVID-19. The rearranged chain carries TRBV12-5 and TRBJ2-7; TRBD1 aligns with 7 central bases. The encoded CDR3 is CAREVKGGLNPYEQYF. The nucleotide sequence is TGTGCTAGGGAGGTCAAAGGGGGCCTCAATCCCTACGAGCAGTACTTC.